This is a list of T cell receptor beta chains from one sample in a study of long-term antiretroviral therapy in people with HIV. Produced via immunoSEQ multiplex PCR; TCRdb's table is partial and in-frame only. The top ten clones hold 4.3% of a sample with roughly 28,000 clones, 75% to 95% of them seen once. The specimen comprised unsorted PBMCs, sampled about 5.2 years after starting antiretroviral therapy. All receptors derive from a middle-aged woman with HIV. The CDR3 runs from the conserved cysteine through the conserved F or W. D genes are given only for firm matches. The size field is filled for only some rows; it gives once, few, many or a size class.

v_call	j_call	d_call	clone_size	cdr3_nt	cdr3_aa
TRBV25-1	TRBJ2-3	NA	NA	TGTGCCAGCAGTGAATATGGCTCAGGGTCCAAAAACACAGATACGCAGTATTTT	CASSEYGSGSKNTDTQYF
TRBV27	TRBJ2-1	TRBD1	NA	TGTGCCAGCAGTTTATATTGGGACAGCTCCTACAATGAGCAGTTCTTC	CASSLYWDSSYNEQFF
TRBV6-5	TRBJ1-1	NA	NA	TGTGCCAGCAGGAACCCAGTGTACACTGAAGCTTTCTTT	CASRNPVYTEAFF
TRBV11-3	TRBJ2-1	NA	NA	TGTGCCAGCAGCTTGGGCGGGGCAAATGAGCAGTTCTTC	CASSLGGANEQFF
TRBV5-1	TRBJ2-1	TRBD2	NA	TGCGCCAGCAGCTCACCGGGGCGGGGGAGACGCTACAATGAGCAGTTCTTC	CASSSPGRGRRYNEQFF
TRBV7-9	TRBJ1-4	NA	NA	TGTGCCAGCAGCCGCAGACAGGCTGCTAATGAAAAACTGTTTTTT	CASSRRQAANEKLFF
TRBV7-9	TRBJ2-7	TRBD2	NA	TGTGCCAGCAGCTTCGCCCGGAATTGGGGGGGAGAAAACGAGCAGTACTTC	CASSFARNWGGENEQYF
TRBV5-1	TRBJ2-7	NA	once	TGCGCCAGCAGAAGGGAAGGGACACCCTACGAGCAGTACTTC	CASRREGTPYEQYF
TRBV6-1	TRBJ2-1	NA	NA	TGTGCCAGCAGTGAGTTCGGAGCGGGTGTTTACAATGAGCAGTTCTTC	CASSEFGAGVYNEQFF
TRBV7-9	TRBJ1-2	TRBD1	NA	TGTGCCAGCAGCGGGCGGGACAGGTTGATCTATGGCTACACCTTC	CASSGRDRLIYGYTF
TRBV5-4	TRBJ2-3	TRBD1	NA	TGTGCCAGCAGCTTCGGTGGGGACAGGGGCACAGATACGCAGTATTTT	CASSFGGDRGTDTQYF
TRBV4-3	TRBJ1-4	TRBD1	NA	TGCGCCAGCAGCCAAGAGGGACAGGGGAACGAAAAACTGTTTTTT	CASSQEGQGNEKLFF
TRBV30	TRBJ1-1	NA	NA	TGTGCCTGGAGTGTTGATCCGCCGGCCACTGAAGCTTTCTTT	CAWSVDPPATEAFF
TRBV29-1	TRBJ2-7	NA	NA	TGCAGCGTTGATCGGGGAGACTCCTACGAGCAGTACTTC	CSVDRGDSYEQYF
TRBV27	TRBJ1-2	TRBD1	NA	TGTGCCAGCAGTCTAGATAGGACAGGGAATTATGGCTACACCTTC	CASSLDRTGNYGYTF
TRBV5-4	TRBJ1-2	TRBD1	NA	TGTGCCAGCAGCTCCGAGACAGGGAAAGGCTACACCTTC	CASSSETGKGYTF
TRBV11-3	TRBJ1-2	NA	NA	TGTGCCAGCAGCCCGGGAGGAAGAGGGTCGGATGGCTACACCTTC	CASSPGGRGSDGYTF
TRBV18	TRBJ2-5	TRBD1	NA	TGTGCCAGCTCAGCCGGGACAGTAAAAGAGACCCAGTACTTC	CASSAGTVKETQYF
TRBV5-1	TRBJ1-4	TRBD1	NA	TGCGCCAGCAGCTTAGCAGGGGGCCCTGCAACTAATGAAAAACTGTTTTTT	CASSLAGGPATNEKLFF
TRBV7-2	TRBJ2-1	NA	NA	TGTGCCAGCAGCTTAAACTACAATGAGCAGTTCTTC	CASSLNYNEQFF
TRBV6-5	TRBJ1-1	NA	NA	TGTGCCAGCAGCCTCGAACAGGGGAACACTGAAGCTTTCTTT	CASSLEQGNTEAFF
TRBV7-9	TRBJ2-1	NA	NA	TGTGCCAGCAGCTCTTGGCAGGGGCCCTACAATGAGCAGTTCTTC	CASSSWQGPYNEQFF
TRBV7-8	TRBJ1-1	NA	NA	TGTGCCAGCAGCATGGAACTGGCTGGGGCTTTCTTT	CASSMELAGAFF
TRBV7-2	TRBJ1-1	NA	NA	TGTGCCAGCAGCTTAGAAGGGGCCGGGAGAGCTTTCTTT	CASSLEGAGRAFF
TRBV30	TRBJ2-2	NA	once	TGTGCCTGGAAAGGGGGAACCGCTAACACCGGGGAGCTGTTTTTT	CAWKGGTANTGELFF
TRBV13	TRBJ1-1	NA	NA	TGTGCCAGCAGCATCAGGGTTGACACTGAAGCTTTCTTT	CASSIRVDTEAFF
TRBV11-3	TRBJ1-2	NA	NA	TGTGCCAGCAGCTTAGGACGGACGATTTATGGCTACACCTTC	CASSLGRTIYGYTF
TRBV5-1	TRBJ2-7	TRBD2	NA	TGCGCCAGCAACCTGGGACTAGCGGGAGGGCCGGGTAGAAACGAGCAGTACTTC	CASNLGLAGGPGRNEQYF
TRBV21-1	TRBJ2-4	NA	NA	TGTGCCAGCAGCAAAGGGACTAGCGGGATAGCCAAAAACATTCAGTACTTC	CASSKGTSGIAKNIQYF
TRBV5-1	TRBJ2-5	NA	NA	TGCGCCAGCAGCCGAACCCCAGGTTATCAAGAGACCCAGTACTTC	CASSRTPGYQETQYF
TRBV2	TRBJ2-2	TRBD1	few	TGTGCCAGCACCCCAGGGGGGACAGGCGCCGTCACCGGGGAGCTGTTTTTT	CASTPGGTGAVTGELFF
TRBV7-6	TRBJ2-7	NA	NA	TGTGCCAGCAGGGAAGGGGCGGGAAGATCCGAGCAGTACTTC	CASREGAGRSEQYF
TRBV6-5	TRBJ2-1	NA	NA	TGTGCCAGCAGTCCCGGGGACACCTACAATGAGCAGTTCTTC	CASSPGDTYNEQFF
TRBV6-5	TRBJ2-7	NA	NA	TGTGCCAGCAGTTACTCTTCGGGACTTCACGTCTACGAGCAGTACTTC	CASSYSSGLHVYEQYF
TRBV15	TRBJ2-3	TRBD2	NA	TGTGCCACCAGCAGATTTGGACTAGCGGGTTCTTCCACAGATACGCAGTATTTT	CATSRFGLAGSSTDTQYF
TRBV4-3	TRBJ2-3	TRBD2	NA	TGCGCCAGCAGCCAAGATTGGGTCCTGGTGTTAGCGGGGGGGTCGGCCCCGGATACGCAGTATTTT	CASSQDWVLVLAGGSAPDTQYF
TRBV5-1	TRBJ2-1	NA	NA	TGCGCCAGCAGCTTGGGTGACTCCACCCATGAGCAGTTCTTC	CASSLGDSTHEQFF